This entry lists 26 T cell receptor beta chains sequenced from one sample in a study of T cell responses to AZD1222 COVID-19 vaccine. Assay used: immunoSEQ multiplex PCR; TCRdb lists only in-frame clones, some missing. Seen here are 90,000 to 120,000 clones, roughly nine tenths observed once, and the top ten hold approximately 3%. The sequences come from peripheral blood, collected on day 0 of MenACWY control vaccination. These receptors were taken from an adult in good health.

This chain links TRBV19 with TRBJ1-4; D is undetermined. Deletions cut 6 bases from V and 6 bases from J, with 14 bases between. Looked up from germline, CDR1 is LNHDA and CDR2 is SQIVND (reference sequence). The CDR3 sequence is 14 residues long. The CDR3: CASRPSPAYEKLFF. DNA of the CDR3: TGTGCCAGTAGGCCGAGCCCAGCGTATGAAAAACTGTTTTTT.

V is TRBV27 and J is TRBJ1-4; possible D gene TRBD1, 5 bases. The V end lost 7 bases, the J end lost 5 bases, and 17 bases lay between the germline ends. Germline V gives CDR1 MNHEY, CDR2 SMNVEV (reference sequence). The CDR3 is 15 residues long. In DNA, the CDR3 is TGTGCCAGCAAAACGATCAGGGCGAGAAATGAAAAACTGTTTTTT. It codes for CASKTIRARNEKLFF.

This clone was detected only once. CDR3 DNA sequence: TGTGCCAGCAGTCAGGGACTAGCGGGAGTATCCTACGAGCAGTACTTC. This codes for CASSQGLAGVSYEQYF. The V call is TRBV7-8, the J call TRBJ2-7, with 14 nucleotides matching TRBD2. The CDR3 runs to 16 residues. V was clipped by 6 bases and J by 1 base; unmatched bases: 5. CDR1 and CDR2 from the germline V gene are SGHVS and FQNEAQ.

CDR3 DNA: TGTGCCTGGGGGGACGGGACCTCCTACGAGCAGTACTTC. Residues: CAWGDGTSYEQYF. V usage is TRBV30 and J usage is TRBJ2-7; D is perhaps TRBD1 or TRBD2 (5 bases each). The CDR3 consists of 13 residues. Germline-derived CDR1 and CDR2 are GTSNPN and SVGIG (reference sequence). Trimming pared 5 bases from V and 0 bases from J, leaving 11 bases between.

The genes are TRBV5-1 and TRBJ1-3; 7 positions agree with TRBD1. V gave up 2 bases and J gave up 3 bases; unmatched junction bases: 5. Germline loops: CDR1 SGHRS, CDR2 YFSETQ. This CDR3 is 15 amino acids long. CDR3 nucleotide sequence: TGCGCCAGCAGCTTATTCTCAGGGGGTGGAAACACCATATATTTT. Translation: CASSLFSGGGNTIYF.

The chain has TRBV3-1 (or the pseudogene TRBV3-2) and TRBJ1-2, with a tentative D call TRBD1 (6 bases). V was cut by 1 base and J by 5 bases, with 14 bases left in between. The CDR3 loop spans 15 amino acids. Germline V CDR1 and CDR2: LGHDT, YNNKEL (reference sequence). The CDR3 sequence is CASSQGPGAGYGYTF. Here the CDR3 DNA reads TGTGCCAGCAGCCAAGGGCCGGGGGCTGGTTATGGCTACACCTTC.

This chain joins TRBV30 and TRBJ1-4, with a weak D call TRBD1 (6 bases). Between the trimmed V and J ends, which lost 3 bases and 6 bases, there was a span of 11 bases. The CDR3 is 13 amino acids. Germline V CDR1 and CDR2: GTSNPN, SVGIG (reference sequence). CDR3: CAWSRGRDEKLFF. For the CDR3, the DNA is TGTGCCTGGAGCAGGGGACGGGATGAAAAACTGTTTTTT. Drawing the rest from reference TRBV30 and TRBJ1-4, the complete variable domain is SQTIHQWPATLVQPVGSPLSLECTVEGTSNPNLYWYRQAAGRGLQLLFYSVGIGQISSEVPQNLSASRPQDRQFILSSKKLLLSDSGFYLCAWSRGRDEKLFFGSGTQLSVL.

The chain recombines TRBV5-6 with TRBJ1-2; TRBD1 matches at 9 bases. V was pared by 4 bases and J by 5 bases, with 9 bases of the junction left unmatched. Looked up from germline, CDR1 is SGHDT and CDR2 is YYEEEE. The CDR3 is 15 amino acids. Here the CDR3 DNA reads TGTGCCAGCAGCGCCACATGGACAGGGGAGTATGGCTACACCTTC. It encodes CASSATWTGEYGYTF.

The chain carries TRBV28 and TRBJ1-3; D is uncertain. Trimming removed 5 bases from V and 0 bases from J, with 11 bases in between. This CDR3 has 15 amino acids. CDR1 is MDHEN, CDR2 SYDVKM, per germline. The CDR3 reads CASSTIHSSGNTIYF. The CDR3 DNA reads TGTGCCAGCAGTACAATTCACAGCTCTGGAAACACCATATATTTT.

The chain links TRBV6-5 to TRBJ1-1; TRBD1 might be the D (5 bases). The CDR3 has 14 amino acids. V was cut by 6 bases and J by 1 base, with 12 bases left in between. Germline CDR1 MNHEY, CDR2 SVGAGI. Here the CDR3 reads CASRTRDRNTEAFF. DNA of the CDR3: TGTGCCAGCAGAACACGAGACAGGAACACTGAAGCTTTCTTT.

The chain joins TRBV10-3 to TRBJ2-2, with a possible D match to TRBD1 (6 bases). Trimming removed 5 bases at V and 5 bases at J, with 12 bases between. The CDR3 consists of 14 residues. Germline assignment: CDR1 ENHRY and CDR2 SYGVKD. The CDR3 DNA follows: TGTGCCATCAGTAAGGATACAGGGACCGGGGAGCTGTTTTTT. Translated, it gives CAISKDTGTGELFF.

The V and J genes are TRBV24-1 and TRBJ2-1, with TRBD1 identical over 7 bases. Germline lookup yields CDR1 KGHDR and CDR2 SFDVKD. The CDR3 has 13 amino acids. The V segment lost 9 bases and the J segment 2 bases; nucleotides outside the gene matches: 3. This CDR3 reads CATGQAAYNEQFF. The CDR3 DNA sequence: TGTGCCACCGGACAGGCCGCCTACAATGAGCAGTTCTTC.

In DNA, the CDR3 is TGTGCCAGCAGCCCGCCCGGAAACACCATATATTTT. As protein: CASSPPGNTIYF. The chain has TRBV7-2 and TRBJ1-3; no clear D gene. V was trimmed by 5 bases and J by 4 bases, leaving 6 bases between them. This CDR3 is 12 amino acids long. CDR1 and CDR2 from the germline V gene are SGHTA and FQGNSA.

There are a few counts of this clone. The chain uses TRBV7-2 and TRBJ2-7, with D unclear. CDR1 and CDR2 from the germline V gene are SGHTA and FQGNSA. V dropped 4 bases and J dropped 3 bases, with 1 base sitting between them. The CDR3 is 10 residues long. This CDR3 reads CASSYYEQYF. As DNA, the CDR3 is TGTGCCAGCAGCTACTACGAGCAGTACTTC. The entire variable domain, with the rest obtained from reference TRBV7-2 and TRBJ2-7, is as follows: GAGVSQSPSNKVTEKGKDVELRCDPISGHTALYWYRQSLGQGLEFLIYFQGNSAPDKSGLPSDRFSAERTGGSVSTLTIQRTQQEDSAVYLCASSYYEQYFGPGTRLTVT.

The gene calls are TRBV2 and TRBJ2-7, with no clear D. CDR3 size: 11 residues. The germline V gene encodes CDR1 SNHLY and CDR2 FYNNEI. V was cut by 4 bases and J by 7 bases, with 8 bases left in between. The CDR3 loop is CASSGSREQYF. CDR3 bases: TGTGCCAGCAGTGGGTCGAGGGAGCAGTACTTC.

The DNA for the CDR3 is TGTGCCAGCAGGACATACACTGAAGCTTTCTTT. Translated: CASRTYTEAFF. The genes are TRBV2 and TRBJ1-1, with no clear D. The CDR3 covers 11 residues. CDR1 SNHLY and CDR2 FYNNEI come from the germline V gene. V lost 6 bases and J 3 bases, leaving 5 bases between the germline ends.

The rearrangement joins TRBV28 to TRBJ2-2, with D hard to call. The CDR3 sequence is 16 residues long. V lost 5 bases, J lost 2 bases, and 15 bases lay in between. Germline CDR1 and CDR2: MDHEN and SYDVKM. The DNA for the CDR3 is TGTGCCAGCAGTCCCCCGGGCTCCACTAACACCGGGGAGCTGTTTTTT. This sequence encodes CASSPPGSTNTGELFF.

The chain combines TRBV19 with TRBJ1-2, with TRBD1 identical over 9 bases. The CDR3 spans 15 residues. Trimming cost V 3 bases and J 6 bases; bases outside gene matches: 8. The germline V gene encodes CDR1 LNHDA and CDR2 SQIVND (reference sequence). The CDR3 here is CASSIRLDRGDGYTF. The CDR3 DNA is TGTGCCAGTAGTATCCGACTTGACAGGGGGGATGGCTACACCTTC. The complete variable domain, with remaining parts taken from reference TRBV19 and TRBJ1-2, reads DGGITQSPKYLFRKEGQNVTLSCEQNLNHDAMYWYRQDPGQGLRLIYYSQIVNDFQKGDIAEGYSVSREKKESFPLTVTSAQKNPTAFYLCASSIRLDRGDGYTFGSGTRLTVV.

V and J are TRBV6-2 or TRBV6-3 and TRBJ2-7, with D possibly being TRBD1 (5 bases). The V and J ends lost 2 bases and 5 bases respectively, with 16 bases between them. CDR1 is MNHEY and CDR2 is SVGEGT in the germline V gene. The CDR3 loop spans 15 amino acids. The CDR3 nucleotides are TGTGCCAGCAGTTACGGGGCCCCCCCTCACAACGAGCAGTACTTC. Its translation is CASSYGAPPHNEQYF.

CDR3 protein: CASSHRDRGNSPLHF. CDR3 DNA sequence: TGTGCCAGCTCACACCGGGACAGGGGTAATTCACCCCTCCACTTT. The chain links TRBV18 to TRBJ1-6, with TRBD1 matching 10 bases. The CDR3 consists of 15 residues. V trimming: 4 bases; J trimming: 6 bases; junction bases outside the gene matches: 3. CDR1 is KGHSH and CDR2 is LQKENI in the germline V gene. The full variable domain, completed using reference TRBV18 and TRBJ1-6, is NAGVMQNPRHLVRRRGQEARLRCSPMKGHSHVYWYRQLPEEGLKFMVYLQKENIIDESGMPKERFSAEFPKEGPSILRIQQVVRGDSAAYFCASSHRDRGNSPLHFGNGTRLTVT.

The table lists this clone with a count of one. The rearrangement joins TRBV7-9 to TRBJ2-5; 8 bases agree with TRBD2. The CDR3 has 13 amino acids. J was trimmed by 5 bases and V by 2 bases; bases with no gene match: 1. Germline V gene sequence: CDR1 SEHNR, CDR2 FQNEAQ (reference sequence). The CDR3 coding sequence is TGTGCCAGCAGCTTAACTAGCGGTGAGACCCAGTACTTC. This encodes CASSLTSGETQYF.

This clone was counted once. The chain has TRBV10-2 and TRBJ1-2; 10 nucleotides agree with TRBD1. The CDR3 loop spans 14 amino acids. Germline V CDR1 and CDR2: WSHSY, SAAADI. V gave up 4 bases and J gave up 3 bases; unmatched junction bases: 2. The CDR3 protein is CASSGTGGDYGYTF. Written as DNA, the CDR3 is TGCGCCAGCAGTGGGACAGGGGGGGACTATGGCTACACCTTC.

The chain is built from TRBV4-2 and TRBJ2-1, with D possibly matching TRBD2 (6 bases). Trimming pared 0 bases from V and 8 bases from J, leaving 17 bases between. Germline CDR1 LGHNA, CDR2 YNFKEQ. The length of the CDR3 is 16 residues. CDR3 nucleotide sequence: TGTGCCAGCAGCCAAGATCGGGCGGTGGCGGGGCATGAGCAGTTCTTC. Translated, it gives CASSQDRAVAGHEQFF.

Here the CDR3 DNA reads TGTGCCAGCTCCCGGGGACATTCGCTTGAAGCTTTCTTT. Translation: CASSRGHSLEAFF. The J gene is TRBJ1-1, the V gene TRBV7-3, with D possibly TRBD1 on 6 matching bases. The CDR3 totals 13 residues. Trimming took off 8 bases at V and 7 bases at J, with 17 bases between the two ends. Germline CDR1 is SGHTA and CDR2 is FQGTGA.

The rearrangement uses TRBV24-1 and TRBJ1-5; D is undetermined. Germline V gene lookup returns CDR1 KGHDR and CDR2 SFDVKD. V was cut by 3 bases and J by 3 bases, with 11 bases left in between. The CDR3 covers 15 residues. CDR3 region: CATSDQRYANQPQHF. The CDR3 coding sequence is TGTGCCACCAGTGATCAAAGGTACGCCAATCAGCCCCAGCATTTT.

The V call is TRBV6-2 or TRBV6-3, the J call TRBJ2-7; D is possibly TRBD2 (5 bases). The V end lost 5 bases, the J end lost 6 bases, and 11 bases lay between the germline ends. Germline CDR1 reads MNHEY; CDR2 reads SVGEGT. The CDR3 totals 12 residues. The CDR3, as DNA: TGTGCCAGCAGTCCCGGACGGGGCGAGCAGTACTTC. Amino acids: CASSPGRGEQYF.